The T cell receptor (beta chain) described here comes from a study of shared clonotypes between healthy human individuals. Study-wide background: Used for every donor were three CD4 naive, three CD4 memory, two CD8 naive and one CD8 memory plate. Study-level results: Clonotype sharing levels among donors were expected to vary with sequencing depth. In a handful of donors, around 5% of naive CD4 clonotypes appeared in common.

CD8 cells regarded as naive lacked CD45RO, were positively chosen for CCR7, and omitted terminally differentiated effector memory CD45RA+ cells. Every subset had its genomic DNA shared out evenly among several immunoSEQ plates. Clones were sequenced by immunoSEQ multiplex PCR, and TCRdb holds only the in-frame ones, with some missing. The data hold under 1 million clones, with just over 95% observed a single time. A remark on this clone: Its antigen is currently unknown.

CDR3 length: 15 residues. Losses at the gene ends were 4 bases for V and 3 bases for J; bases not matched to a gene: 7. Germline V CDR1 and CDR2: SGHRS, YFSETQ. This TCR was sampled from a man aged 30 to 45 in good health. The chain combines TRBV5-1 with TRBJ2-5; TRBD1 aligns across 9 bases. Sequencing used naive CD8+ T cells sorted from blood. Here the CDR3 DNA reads TGCGCCAGCAGCCCAGGACAGGGGTTAAAAGAGACCCAGTACTTC. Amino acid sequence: CASSPGQGLKETQYF. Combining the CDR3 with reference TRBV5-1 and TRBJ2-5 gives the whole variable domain KAGVTQTPRYLIKTRGQQVTLSCSPISGHRSVSWYQQTPGQGLQFLFEYFSETQRNKGNFPGRFSGRQFSNSRSEMNVSTLELGDSALYLCASSPGQGLKETQYFGPGTRLLVL.